One and the same sample provided the 27 T cell receptor beta chains below, sequenced in a study of blood T cell repertoires in COVID-19 (dated by TCRdb to about 2020). Library construction relied on the immunoSEQ multiplex PCR assay. In its TCRdb copy, this immuneACCESS table keeps in-frame sequences only and misses some clones. Where compared with another copy, unresolved V genes explain less than half of these, and the others have no known cause. The sample table records 150,000 or so clones; about 73% of these occur just once. The ten most abundant clones make up roughly 1.5% of the sample. The sequenced sample consisted of peripheral blood. All receptors come from an elderly man with acute or convalescent COVID-19.

The rearrangement links TRBV6-5 to TRBJ1-4; no firm D call. Germline CDR1 reads MNHEY; CDR2 reads SVGAGI. The CDR3 sequence is 12 residues long. V was pared by 9 bases and J by 8 bases, with 13 bases between. The CDR3 bases are TGTGCCAGTTCGGGTATCAAGGAAAAACTGTTTTTT. Encoded protein: CASSGIKEKLFF.

This clone was seen only a few times. V is TRBV6-1 and J is TRBJ1-6; 8 nucleotides agree with TRBD1. CDR3 length: 14 amino acids. Germline V gene sequence: CDR1 MNHNS, CDR2 SASEGT. The ends lost 1 base at V and 7 bases at J; junction bases unmatched: 0. The CDR3 nucleotides are TGTGCCAGCAGTGAAGGGACAGGGAATTCACCCCTCCACTTT. Residues: CASSEGTGNSPLHF.

The rearrangement uses TRBV19 and TRBJ2-1, with D tentatively TRBD1 (6 bases). The CDR3 runs to 14 residues. V was shortened by 11 bases and J by 1 base, with 15 bases between the two germline ends. Germline V gene sequence: CDR1 LNHDA, CDR2 SQIVND (reference sequence). CDR3 amino acids: CAPTDSRSYNEQFF. The CDR3 nucleotides are TGTGCCCCTACGGACAGCCGTTCCTACAATGAGCAGTTCTTC.

The chain couples TRBV19 to TRBJ2-5; D may be TRBD2 (5 bases). CDR3 size: 14 residues. V was pared by 3 bases and J by 3 bases, with 11 bases between. CDR1 is LNHDA and CDR2 is SQIVND in the germline V gene (reference sequence). The CDR3 DNA sequence: TGTGCCAGTAGTATGTTTGGAGGAAAAGAGACCCAGTACTTC. Protein product: CASSMFGGKETQYF.

The chain recombines TRBV18 with TRBJ2-7, with a weak D call TRBD1 (5 bases). V lost 3 bases, J lost 2 bases, and 14 bases lay in between. CDR1 and CDR2 (germline): KGHSH, LQKENI. The CDR3 runs 15 residues. The CDR3 DNA follows: TGTGCCAGCTCACCGCAGGGCCTGGGGACCTACGAGCAGTACTTC. Its translation: CASSPQGLGTYEQYF.

V usage is TRBV18 and J usage is TRBJ1-1, with a tentative D call TRBD1 (5 bases). Per germline, CDR1 KGHSH and CDR2 LQKENI. V was clipped by 4 bases and J by 1 base, with 13 bases between them. This CDR3 contains 15 residues. The CDR3 nucleotides are TGTGCCAGCTCACGAAGTCAGGGATCGAACACTGAAGCTTTCTTT. This gives the protein CASSRSQGSNTEAFF.

The sample holds many counts of this clone. V gene TRBV27 combines with J gene TRBJ1-1, with TRBD1 matching 10 bases. This CDR3 contains 14 residues. Germline V lookup: CDR1 MNHEY, CDR2 SMNVEV (reference sequence). V dropped 5 bases and J dropped 10; count of bases not matched to a gene: 10. The CDR3 protein is CASSRQGARYRAFF. CDR3 coding DNA: TGTGCCAGCAGTCGACAGGGGGCGCGGTATAGAGCTTTCTTT.

V usage is TRBV6-5 and J usage is TRBJ2-7; D call uncertain. From germline, CDR1 is MNHEY and CDR2 SVGAGI. Trimming stripped 0 bases from V and 6 bases from J, with 12 bases between. This CDR3 is 14 amino acids long. The CDR3 sequence: CASSYSAGPPEQYF. The CDR3 nucleotides read TGTGCCAGCAGTTACTCGGCAGGTCCCCCCGAGCAGTACTTC.

This sequence joins TRBV19 and TRBJ2-1; TRBD1 matches at 7 bases. V trimming: 3 bases; J trimming: 5 bases; junction bases outside the gene matches: 7. This CDR3 has 15 residues. From germline, CDR1 is LNHDA and CDR2 SQIVND (reference sequence). CDR3 DNA sequence: TGTGCCAGTAGTATGGCCGGGACAGAGAACAATGAGCAGTTCTTC. Its protein is CASSMAGTENNEQFF. Using reference TRBV19 and TRBJ2-1 for the parts outside the CDR3, the full variable domain is DGGITQSPKYLFRKEGQNVTLSCEQNLNHDAMYWYRQDPGQGLRLIYYSQIVNDFQKGDIAEGYSVSREKKESFPLTVTSAQKNPTAFYLCASSMAGTENNEQFFGPGTRLTVL.

This clone turned up a few times. The V gene is TRBV2, the J gene TRBJ2-1; TRBD1 is a possible D gene (5 bases). Germline CDR1 SNHLY, CDR2 FYNNEI. V lost 7 bases and J lost 0, with 10 bases in between. The CDR3 has 14 residues. CDR3 in amino acids: CASTAQVSYNEQFF. The DNA for the CDR3 is TGTGCCAGCACCGCACAGGTCTCCTACAATGAGCAGTTCTTC.

The rearrangement joins TRBV2 to TRBJ2-3, with TRBD2 matching over 7 bases. With V trimmed by 11 bases and J by 0 bases, 14 bases remained unmatched. Per the germline V gene, CDR1 is SNHLY and CDR2 is FYNNEI. The length of the CDR3 is 16 residues. CDR3 nucleotide sequence: TGTGCCGGCGGGCAGCGGGACGGATCCAGCACAGATACGCAGTATTTT. Amino acids: CAGGQRDGSSTDTQYF. The full variable domain, its missing parts supplied by reference TRBV2 and TRBJ2-3, is EPEVTQTPSHQVTQMGQEVILRCVPISNHLYFYWYRQILGQKVEFLVSFYNNEISEKSEIFDDQFSVERPDGSNFTLKIRSTKLEDSAMYFCAGGQRDGSSTDTQYFGPGTRLTVL.

The chain combines TRBV6-5 with TRBJ2-3; D ambiguous. The V end lost 0 bases, the J end lost 2 bases, and 9 bases lay between the germline ends. CDR3 size: 15 residues. Germline assignment: CDR1 MNHEY and CDR2 SVGAGI. CDR3 residues: CASSYSRLSTDTQYF. CDR3 coding DNA: TGTGCCAGCAGTTACTCGAGACTTTCCACAGATACGCAGTATTTT.

V gene TRBV28 combines with J gene TRBJ1-5; D remains ambiguous. The V end was cut by 2 bases, the J end by 5 bases, with 16 bases between. CDR3 size: 16 residues. From germline, CDR1 is MDHEN and CDR2 SYDVKM. As DNA, the CDR3 is TGTGCCAGCAGTTTACCATCCCCGGGGAGCGATCAGCCCCAGCATTTT. As protein: CASSLPSPGSDQPQHF.

This clone was found a few times. The CDR3 region has the DNA TGTGCCAGCAGCCAAGATGGGGCAGGGTATGGCTACACCTTC. Protein product: CASSQDGAGYGYTF. The chain employs TRBV3-1 (or the pseudogene TRBV3-2) and TRBJ1-2; D may be TRBD1 (5 bases). Germline-derived CDR1 and CDR2 are LGHDT and YNNKEL (reference sequence). The CDR3 has 14 amino acids. The germline V and J ends were trimmed by 0 bases and 5 bases, with 10 bases remaining between them.

This clone was found many times. The chain combines TRBV10-1 with TRBJ2-2, with unresolved D. The CDR3 is made up of 12 amino acids. The V end was cut by 6 bases, the J end by 5 bases, with 7 bases between. The germline gives CDR1 WNHNN, CDR2 SYGVQD (reference sequence). The DNA for the CDR3 is TGCGCCAGCAGCCCGACAACCGGGGAGCTGTTTTTT. It encodes CASSPTTGELFF.

The chain links TRBV27 to TRBJ1-2; 8 positions match TRBD1. V shed 3 bases, J shed 2 bases, and the junction held 8 bases outside the gene matches. The germline CDR1 and CDR2 sequences are MNHEY and SMNVEV (reference sequence). CDR3 size: 16 residues. The CDR3 DNA is TGTGCCAGCAGTTTGAACAGGGGGATCGGAAACTATGGCTACACCTTC. It encodes CASSLNRGIGNYGYTF.

The chain uses TRBV6-5 and TRBJ2-1, with TRBD2 as a possible D gene (6 bases). There are 11 residues in the CDR3. Deletions cut 8 bases from V and 6 bases from J, with 8 bases between. The germline V gene has CDR1 MNHEY and CDR2 SVGAGI. The CDR3 nucleotides read TGTGCCAGCGGGGACTTCAATGAGCAGTTCTTC. Translating gives CASGDFNEQFF.

This chain's CDR3 is CASRAARANYGYTF. The DNA for the CDR3 is TGTGCCAGTAGAGCGGCGCGAGCTAACTATGGCTACACCTTC. The chain has TRBV2 and TRBJ1-2; no clear D. The CDR3 is 14 amino acids. Per the germline V gene, CDR1 is SNHLY and CDR2 is FYNNEI. V shed 9 bases and J shed 0 bases, with 14 bases lying between them.

This clone was detected a few times. CDR3 region: CASSQPGQGLKNIQYF. The CDR3 DNA sequence: TGTGCCAGTAGCCAGCCGGGACAGGGTCTGAAAAACATTCAGTACTTC. The chain has TRBV19 and TRBJ2-4, with TRBD1 matching over 9 bases. CDR1 is LNHDA and CDR2 is SQIVND in the germline V gene (reference sequence). CDR3 length equals 16 residues. The V gene end was trimmed by 6 bases and the J gene end by 4 bases; junction bases not matched to a gene: 10.

A few counts support this clone. This chain's CDR3 is CASSYSAGRTNTEAFF. CDR3 in DNA: TGTGCCAGCAGTTACTCAGCCGGAAGGACTAACACTGAAGCTTTCTTT. The V gene is TRBV6-5, the J gene TRBJ1-1; D gene uncertain. This CDR3 has 16 residues. Trimming took off 0 bases at V and 2 bases at J, with 13 bases between the two ends. The germline gives CDR1 MNHEY, CDR2 SVGAGI.

The chain employs TRBV3-1 (or the pseudogene TRBV3-2) and TRBJ1-2, with D hard to call. Trimming cost V 2 bases and J 4 bases, with 20 bases left between them. CDR3 size: 17 residues. CDR1 is LGHDT, CDR2 YNNKEL, per germline (reference sequence). The CDR3 region has the DNA TGTGCCAGCAGCCAAACCCCCTCCGACGGACTACCCTATGGCTACACCTTC. This gives the protein CASSQTPSDGLPYGYTF.

This clone has a handful of counts. The rearrangement joins TRBV24-1 to TRBJ2-2, with D maybe TRBD1 (6 bases). Trimming cost V 2 bases and J 2 bases, with 14 bases left between them. The CDR3 extends over 17 amino acids. CDR1 KGHDR and CDR2 SFDVKD come from the germline V gene. The CDR3 coding sequence is TGTGCCACCAGTGATTACCCGGACAGTTTAAACACCGGGGAGCTGTTTTTT. Translation gives CATSDYPDSLNTGELFF.

This chain links TRBV3-1 (or the pseudogene TRBV3-2) with TRBJ2-1; D is unresolved. Trimming pared 4 bases from V and 0 bases from J, leaving 13 bases between. The germline V gene encodes CDR1 LGHDT and CDR2 YNNKEL (reference sequence). This CDR3 region has 16 residues. CDR3 in DNA: TGTGCCAGCAGCCGATTGCAGGTTAGCTCCTACAATGAGCAGTTCTTC. This codes for CASSRLQVSSYNEQFF.

This rearrangement joins TRBV19 to TRBJ2-4, with TRBD1 matching over 9 bases. The CDR3 runs 15 residues. Germline lookup yields CDR1 LNHDA and CDR2 SQIVND (reference sequence). Germline trimming cut 3 bases from V and 8 bases from J; bases unmatched to any gene: 8. The CDR3 sequence: CASSIQQGAWDIQYF. DNA for the CDR3: TGTGCCAGTAGTATTCAACAGGGGGCTTGGGACATTCAGTACTTC.

This rearrangement joins TRBV28 to TRBJ2-7; D might be TRBD1 (6 bases). Trimming shortened V by 5 bases and J by 6 bases, and 11 bases separated the two germline ends. The length of the CDR3 is 12 residues. The V gene's germline CDR1 is MDHEN and CDR2 SYDVKM. The CDR3 spells CASSLTGSEQYV. DNA for the CDR3: TGTGCCAGCAGTCTAACAGGGTCCGAGCAGTACGTC.

This chain connects TRBV11-2 to TRBJ2-1; 11 bases map to TRBD2. The CDR3 covers 16 residues. CDR1 and CDR2 from the germline V gene are SGHAT and FQNNGV. V lost 5 bases to trimming and J lost 3 bases; unmatched junction nucleotides: 6. The CDR3: CASSPRLAGGYNEQFF. The CDR3 nucleotides are TGTGCCAGCAGCCCCCGGCTAGCGGGGGGCTACAATGAGCAGTTCTTC.

CDR3 DNA: TGTGCCAGCAGCCCGGACAGTATCTCTGGAAACACCATATATTTT. It specifies CASSPDSISGNTIYF. The chain couples TRBV5-4 to TRBJ1-3, with D perhaps matching TRBD1 (6 bases). The V end was cut by 4 bases, the J end by 0 bases, with 11 bases between. The germline gives CDR1 SGHNT, CDR2 YYREEE (reference sequence). This CDR3 is built from 15 residues.